This T cell receptor beta chain was captured in a study of shared clonotypes between healthy human individuals. About the research overall: For every donor, three CD4 naive, three CD4 memory, two CD8 naive and one CD8 memory plates were used.

At the deep level, the assay was run. This table comes from immunoSEQ multiplex PCR, and its TCRdb copy is limited to in-frame clones, with some not included. The repertoire consists of some 2 million clones, with about 95% occurring once and the leading ten covering around 1.1%. General study results and limits: The expectation was that sequencing depth would affect clonotype sharing among donors.

In regard to this clone: What it recognizes is unknown.

Naivety among CD8 cells was defined by CD45RO negativity and positive CCR7 selection, thereby excluding terminally differentiated effector memory CD45RA+ cells. The length of the CDR3 is 13 residues. V was pared by 7 bases and J by 2 bases, with 12 bases between. CDR1 SGHAT and CDR2 FQNNGV come from the germline V gene. Sequencing used naive CD8+ T cells sorted from blood. The chain employs TRBV11-2 and TRBJ2-7; D gene ambiguous. The source is a man between 18 and 35 years old in good health. CDR3 nucleotides: TGTGCCAGCATCGAGCCGCGAACCTACGAGCAGTACTTC. This sequence encodes CASIEPRTYEQYF.